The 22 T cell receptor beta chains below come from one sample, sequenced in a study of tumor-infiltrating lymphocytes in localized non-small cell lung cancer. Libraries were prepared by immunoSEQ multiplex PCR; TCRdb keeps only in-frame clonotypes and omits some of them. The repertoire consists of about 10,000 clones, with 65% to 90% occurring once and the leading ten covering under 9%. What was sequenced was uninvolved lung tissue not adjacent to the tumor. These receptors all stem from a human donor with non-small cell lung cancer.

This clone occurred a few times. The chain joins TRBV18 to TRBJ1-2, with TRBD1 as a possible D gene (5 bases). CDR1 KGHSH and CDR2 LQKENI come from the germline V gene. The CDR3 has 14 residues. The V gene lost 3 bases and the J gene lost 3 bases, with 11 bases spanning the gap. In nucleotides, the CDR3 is TGTGCCAGCTCACCGTCCGGGACGGACTATGGCTACACCTTC. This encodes CASSPSGTDYGYTF. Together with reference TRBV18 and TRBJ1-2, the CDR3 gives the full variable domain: NAGVMQNPRHLVRRRGQEARLRCSPMKGHSHVYWYRQLPEEGLKFMVYLQKENIIDESGMPKERFSAEFPKEGPSILRIQQVVRGDSAAYFCASSPSGTDYGYTFGSGTRLTVV.

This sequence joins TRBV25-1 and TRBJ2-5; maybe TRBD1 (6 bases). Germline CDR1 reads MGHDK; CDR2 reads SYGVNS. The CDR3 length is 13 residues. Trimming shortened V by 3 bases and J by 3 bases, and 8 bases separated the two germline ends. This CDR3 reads CASSDTGKETQYF. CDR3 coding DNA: TGTGCCAGCAGTGACACAGGGAAAGAGACCCAGTACTTC.

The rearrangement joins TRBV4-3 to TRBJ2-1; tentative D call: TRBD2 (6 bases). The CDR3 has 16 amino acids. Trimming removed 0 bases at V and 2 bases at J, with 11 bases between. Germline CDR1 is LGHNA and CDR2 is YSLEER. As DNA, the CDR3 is TGCGCCAGCAGCCAAGATAGCGGACTTGCCTACAATGAGCAGTTCTTC. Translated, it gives CASSQDSGLAYNEQFF.

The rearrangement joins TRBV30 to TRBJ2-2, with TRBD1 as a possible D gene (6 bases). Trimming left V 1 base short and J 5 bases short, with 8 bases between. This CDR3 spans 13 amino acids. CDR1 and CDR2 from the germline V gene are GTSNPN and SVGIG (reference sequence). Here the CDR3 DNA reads TGTGCCTGGAGTGCCCAGGGGACCGGGGAGCTGTTTTTT. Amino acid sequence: CAWSAQGTGELFF.

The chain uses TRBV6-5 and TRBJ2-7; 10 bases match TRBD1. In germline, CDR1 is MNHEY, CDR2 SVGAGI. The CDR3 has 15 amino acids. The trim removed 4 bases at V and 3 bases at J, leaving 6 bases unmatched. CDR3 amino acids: CASSFSGTGVYEQYF. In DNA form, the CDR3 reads TGTGCCAGCAGTTTCTCCGGGACAGGGGTCTACGAGCAGTACTTC.

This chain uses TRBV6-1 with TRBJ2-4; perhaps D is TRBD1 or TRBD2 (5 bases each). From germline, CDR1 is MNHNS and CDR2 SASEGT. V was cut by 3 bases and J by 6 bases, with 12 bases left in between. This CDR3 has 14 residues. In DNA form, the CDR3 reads TGTGCCAGCAGTGAGAGGGGCGGCGGAAACATTCAGTACTTC. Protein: CASSERGGGNIQYF.

The DNA of the CDR3 is TGTGCCAGTAGTATGCAGGGGGTCGGTGAGCAGTTCTTC. As protein: CASSMQGVGEQFF. This sequence joins TRBV19 and TRBJ2-1, with 7 bases identical to TRBD1. There are 13 residues in the CDR3. The trim removed 3 bases at V and 9 bases at J, leaving 5 bases unmatched. CDR1 is LNHDA, CDR2 SQIVND, per germline (reference sequence).

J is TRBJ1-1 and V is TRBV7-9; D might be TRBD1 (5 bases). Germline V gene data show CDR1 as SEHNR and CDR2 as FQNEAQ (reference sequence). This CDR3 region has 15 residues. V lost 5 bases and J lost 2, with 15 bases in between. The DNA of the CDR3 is TGTGCCAGCAGCCTTCAGGGCGGGGGTAACACTGAAGCTTTCTTT. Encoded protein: CASSLQGGGNTEAFF.

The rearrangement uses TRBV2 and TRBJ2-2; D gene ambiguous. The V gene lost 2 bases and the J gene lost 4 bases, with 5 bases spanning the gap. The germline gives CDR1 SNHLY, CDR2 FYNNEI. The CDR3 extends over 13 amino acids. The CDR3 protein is CASSEMGTGELFF. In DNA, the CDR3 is TGTGCCAGCAGTGAAATGGGCACCGGGGAGCTGTTTTTT.

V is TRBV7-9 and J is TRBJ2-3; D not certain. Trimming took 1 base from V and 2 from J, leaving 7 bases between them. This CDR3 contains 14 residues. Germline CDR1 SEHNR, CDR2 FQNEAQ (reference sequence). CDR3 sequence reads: CASSLDRPTDTQYF. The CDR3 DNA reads TGTGCCAGCAGCTTAGATAGACCCACAGATACGCAGTATTTT.

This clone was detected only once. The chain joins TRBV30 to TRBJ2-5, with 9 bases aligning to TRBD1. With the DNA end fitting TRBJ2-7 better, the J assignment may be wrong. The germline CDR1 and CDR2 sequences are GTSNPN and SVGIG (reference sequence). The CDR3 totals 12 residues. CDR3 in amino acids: CAWGGTGNEQYF. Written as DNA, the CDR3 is TGTGCCTGGGGGGGGACAGGGAACGAGCAGTACTTC.

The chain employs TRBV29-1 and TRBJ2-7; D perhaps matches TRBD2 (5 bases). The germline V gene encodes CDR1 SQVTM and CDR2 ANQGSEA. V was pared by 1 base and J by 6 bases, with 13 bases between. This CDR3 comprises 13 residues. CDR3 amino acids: CSVEGRVRGEQYF. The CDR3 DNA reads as TGCAGCGTTGAAGGGCGGGTGCGTGGCGAGCAGTACTTC.

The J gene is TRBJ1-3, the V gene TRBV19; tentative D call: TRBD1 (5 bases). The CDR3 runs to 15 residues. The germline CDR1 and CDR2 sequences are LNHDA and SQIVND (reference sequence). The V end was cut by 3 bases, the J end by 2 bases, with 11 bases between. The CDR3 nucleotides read TGTGCCAGTAGTATCCGACTGACAGCTGGAAACACCATATATTTT. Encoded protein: CASSIRLTAGNTIYF.

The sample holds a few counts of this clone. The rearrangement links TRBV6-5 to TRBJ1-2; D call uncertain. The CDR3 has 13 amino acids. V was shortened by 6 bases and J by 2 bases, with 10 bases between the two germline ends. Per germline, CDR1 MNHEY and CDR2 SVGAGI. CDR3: CASSDPQNYGYTF. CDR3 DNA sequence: TGTGCCAGCAGCGATCCCCAGAACTATGGCTACACCTTC.

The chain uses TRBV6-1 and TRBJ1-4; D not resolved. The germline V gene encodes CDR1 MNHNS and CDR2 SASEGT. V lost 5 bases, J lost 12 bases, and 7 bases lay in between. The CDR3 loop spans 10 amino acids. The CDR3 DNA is TGTGCCAGCAGTCGCGTCCAACTGTTTTTT. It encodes CASSRVQLFF.

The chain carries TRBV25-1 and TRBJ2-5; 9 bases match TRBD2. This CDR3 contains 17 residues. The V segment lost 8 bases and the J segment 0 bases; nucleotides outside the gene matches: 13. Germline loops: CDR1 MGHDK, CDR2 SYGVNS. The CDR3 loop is CASRRAGGSGYQETQYF. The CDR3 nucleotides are TGTGCCAGCCGTCGGGCGGGGGGGTCGGGGTACCAAGAGACCCAGTACTTC.

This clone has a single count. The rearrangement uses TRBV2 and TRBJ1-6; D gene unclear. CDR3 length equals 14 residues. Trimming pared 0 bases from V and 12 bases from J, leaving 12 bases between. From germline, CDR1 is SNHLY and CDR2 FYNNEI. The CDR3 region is CASSEAPGRGPLHF. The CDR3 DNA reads TGTGCCAGCAGTGAAGCGCCGGGCCGGGGACCCCTCCACTTT.

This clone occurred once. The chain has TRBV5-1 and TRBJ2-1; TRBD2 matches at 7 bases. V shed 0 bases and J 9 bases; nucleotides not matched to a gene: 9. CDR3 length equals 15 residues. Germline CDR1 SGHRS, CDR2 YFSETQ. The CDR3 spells CASSLDGQRGGEQFF. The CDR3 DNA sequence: TGCGCCAGCAGCTTGGACGGCCAGCGGGGCGGTGAGCAGTTCTTC.

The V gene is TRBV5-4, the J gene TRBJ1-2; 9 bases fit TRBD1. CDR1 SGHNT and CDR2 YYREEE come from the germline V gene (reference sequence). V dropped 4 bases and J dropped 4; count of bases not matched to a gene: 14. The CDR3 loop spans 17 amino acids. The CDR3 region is CASSPGTGFQRGYGYTF. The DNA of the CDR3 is TGTGCCAGCAGCCCAGGGACAGGGTTTCAACGTGGCTATGGCTACACCTTC.

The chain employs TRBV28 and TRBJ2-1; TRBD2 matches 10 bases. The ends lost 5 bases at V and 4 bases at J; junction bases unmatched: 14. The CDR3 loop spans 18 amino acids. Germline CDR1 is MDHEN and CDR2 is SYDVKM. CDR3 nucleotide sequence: TGTGCCAGCAGTCCCAACCTACAACTAGCGGGGCGGTACAATGAGCAGTTCTTC. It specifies CASSPNLQLAGRYNEQFF.

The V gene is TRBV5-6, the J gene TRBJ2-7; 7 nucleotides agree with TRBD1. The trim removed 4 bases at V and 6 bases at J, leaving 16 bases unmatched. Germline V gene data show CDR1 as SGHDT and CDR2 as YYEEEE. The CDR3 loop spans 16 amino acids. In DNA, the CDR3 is TGTGCCAGCAGCCCGGCGGGTGTAGGGGGCCGGGGCGAGCAGTACTTC. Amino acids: CASSPAGVGGRGEQYF. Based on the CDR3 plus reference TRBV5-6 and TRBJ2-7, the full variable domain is DAGVTQSPTHLIKTRGQQVTLRCSPKSGHDTVSWYQQALGQGPQFIFQYYEEEERQRGNFPDRFSGHQFPNYSSELNVNALLLGDSALYLCASSPAGVGGRGEQYFGPGTRLTVT.

The CDR3 DNA reads as TGTGCCAGCAGCTTATTAGGTGGACAGGGAGAGACCCAGTACTTC. Its protein product is CASSLLGGQGETQYF. V gene TRBV7-3 combines with J gene TRBJ2-5; 8 bases agree with TRBD1. Germline lookup yields CDR1 SGHTA and CDR2 FQGTGA. The CDR3 is 15 amino acids. J gave up 4 bases and V 2 bases, and 6 bases lay outside the gene matches. The variable domain in full, completed from reference TRBV7-3 and TRBJ2-5, reads GAGVSQTPSNKVTEKGKYVELRCDPISGHTALYWYRQSLGQGPEFLIYFQGTGAADDSGLPNDRFFAVRPEGSVSTLKIQRTERGDSAVYLCASSLLGGQGETQYFGPGTRLLVL.